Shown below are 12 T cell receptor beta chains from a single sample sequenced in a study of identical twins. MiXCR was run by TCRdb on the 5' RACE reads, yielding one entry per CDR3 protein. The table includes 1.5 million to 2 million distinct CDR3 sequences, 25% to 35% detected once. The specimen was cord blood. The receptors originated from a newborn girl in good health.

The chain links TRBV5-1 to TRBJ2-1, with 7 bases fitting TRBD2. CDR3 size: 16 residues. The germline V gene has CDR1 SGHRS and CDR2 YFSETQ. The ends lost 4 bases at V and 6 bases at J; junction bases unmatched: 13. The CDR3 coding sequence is TGCGCCAGCAGCCCCCAAAGCCGCGGGGGAAGCAATGAGCAGTTCTTC. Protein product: CASSPQSRGGSNEQFF.

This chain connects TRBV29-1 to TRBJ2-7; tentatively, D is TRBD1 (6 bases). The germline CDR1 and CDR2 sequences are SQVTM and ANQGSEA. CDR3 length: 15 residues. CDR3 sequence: CGAAAGTGSSYEQYF. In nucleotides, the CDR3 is TGCGGCGCCGCGGCAGGTACAGGGTCCTCCTACGAGCAGTACTTC.

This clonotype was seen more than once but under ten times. Written as DNA, the CDR3 is TGTGCCAGCAGCCAACAGTCCCTCCACGGGAACACTGAAGCTTTCTTT. Its protein product is CASSQQSLHGNTEAFF. This rearrangement joins TRBV3-1 to TRBJ1-1, with D uncertain. Germline V CDR1 and CDR2: LGHDT, YNNKEL (reference sequence). Trimming left V 2 bases short and J 1 base short, with 14 bases between. The CDR3 loop spans 16 amino acids.

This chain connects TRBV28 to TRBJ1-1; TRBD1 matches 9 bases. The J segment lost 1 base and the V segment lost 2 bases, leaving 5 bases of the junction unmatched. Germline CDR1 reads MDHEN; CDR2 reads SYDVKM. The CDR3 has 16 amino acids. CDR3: CASSLLQGAGNTEAFF. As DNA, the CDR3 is TGTGCCAGCAGTTTACTACAGGGGGCGGGGAACACTGAAGCTTTCTTT.

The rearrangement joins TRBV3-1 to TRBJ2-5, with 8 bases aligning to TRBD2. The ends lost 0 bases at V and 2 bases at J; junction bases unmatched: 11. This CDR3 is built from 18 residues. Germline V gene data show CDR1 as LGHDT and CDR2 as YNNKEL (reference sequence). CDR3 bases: TGTGCCAGCAGCCAAGACATCGTGTTAGCGGGGTTTCAAGAGACCCAGTACTTC. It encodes CASSQDIVLAGFQETQYF.

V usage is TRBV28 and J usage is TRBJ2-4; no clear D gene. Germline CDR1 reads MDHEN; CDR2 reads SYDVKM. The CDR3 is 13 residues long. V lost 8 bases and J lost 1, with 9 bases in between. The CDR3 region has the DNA TGTGCCAGCGTAGTCGGGGCCAAAAACATTCAGTACTTC. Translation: CASVVGAKNIQYF. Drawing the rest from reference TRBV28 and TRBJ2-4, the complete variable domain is DVKVTQSSRYLVKRTGEKVFLECVQDMDHENMFWYRQDPGLGLRLIYFSYDVKMKEKGDIPEGYSVSREKKERFSLILESASTNQTSMYLCASVVGAKNIQYFGAGTRLSVL.

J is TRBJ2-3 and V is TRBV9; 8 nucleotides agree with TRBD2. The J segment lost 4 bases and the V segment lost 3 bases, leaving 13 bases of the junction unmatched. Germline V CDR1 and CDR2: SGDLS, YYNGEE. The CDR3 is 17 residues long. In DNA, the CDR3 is TGTGCCAGCAGCGGGAAAGAGCGGGGGAGAAATTCAGATACGCAGTATTTT. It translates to CASSGKERGRNSDTQYF.

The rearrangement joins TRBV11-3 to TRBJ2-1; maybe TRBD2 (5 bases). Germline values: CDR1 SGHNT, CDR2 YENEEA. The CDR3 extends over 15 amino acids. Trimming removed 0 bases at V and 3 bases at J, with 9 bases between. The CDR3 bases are TGTGCCAGCAGCTTAGACGGACTCATCTACAATGAGCAGTTCTTC. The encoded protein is CASSLDGLIYNEQFF.

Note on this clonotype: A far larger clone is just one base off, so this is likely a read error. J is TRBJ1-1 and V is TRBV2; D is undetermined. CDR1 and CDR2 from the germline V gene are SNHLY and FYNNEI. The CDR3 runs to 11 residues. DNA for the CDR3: TGTGCCAGCAGTGAGAACACTGAAGTTTTCTTT. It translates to CASSENTEVFF.

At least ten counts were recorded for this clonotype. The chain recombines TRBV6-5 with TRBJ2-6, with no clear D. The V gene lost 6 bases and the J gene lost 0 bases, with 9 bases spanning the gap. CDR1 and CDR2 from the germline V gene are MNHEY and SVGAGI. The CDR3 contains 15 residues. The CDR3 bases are TGTGCCAGCAGAGACCTAGACTCTGGGGCCAACGTCCTGACTTTC. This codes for CASRDLDSGANVLTF.

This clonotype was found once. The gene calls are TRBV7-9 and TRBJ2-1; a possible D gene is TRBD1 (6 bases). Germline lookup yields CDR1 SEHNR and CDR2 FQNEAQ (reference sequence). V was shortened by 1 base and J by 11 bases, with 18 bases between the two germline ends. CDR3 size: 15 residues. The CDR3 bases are TGTGCCAGCAGCTTAGGGGGACAAGCCCCTGAGAAGCAGTTCTTC. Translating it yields CASSLGGQAPEKQFF.

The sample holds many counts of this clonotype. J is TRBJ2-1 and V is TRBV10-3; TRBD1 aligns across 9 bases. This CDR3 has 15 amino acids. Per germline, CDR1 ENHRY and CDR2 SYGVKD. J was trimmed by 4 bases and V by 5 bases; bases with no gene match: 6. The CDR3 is CAISPGQGIYNEQFF. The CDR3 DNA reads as TGTGCCATCAGTCCGGGACAGGGTATTTACAATGAGCAGTTCTTC.